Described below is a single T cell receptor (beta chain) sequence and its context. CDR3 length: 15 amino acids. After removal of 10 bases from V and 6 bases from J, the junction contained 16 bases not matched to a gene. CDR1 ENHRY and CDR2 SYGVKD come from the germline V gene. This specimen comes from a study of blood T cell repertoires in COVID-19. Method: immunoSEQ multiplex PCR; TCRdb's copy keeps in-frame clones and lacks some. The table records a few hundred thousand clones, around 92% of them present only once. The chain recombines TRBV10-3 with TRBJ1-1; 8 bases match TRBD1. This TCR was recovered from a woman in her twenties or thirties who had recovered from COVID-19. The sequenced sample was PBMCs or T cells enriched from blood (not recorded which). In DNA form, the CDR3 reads TGTGCCACCAATAGAATCTTTGACAGGGGACCTGAAGCTTTCTTT. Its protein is CATNRIFDRGPEAFF.